These T cell receptor beta chains were read from a single sample in a study of blood T cell repertoires in COVID-19. Using immunoSEQ multiplex PCR, the repertoire was profiled, and TCRdb retains in-frame clones only, with some absent. The sample shows some 21,000 clones, roughly 80% of them seen only once. Sequenced material: peripheral blood. These TCRs come from a human donor in a cohort sampled during active COVID-19. CDR3s include the opening cysteine and the closing phenylalanine or tryptophan. D genes are given only for firm matches. A row's size may be missing; if present it is once, few, many or a size class.

D gene	clone size	V gene	J gene	CDR3 DNA	CDR3 protein
-	-	TRBV18	TRBJ2-7	TGTGCCAGCTCACGTTCGCCAGGGGCCGAATCCTACGAGCAGTACTTC	CASSRSPGAESYEQYF
-	few	TRBV6-2/TRBV6-3	TRBJ1-5	TGTGCCAGCAGTTACGTCGGGTTCTCTAATAGCAATCAGCCCCAGCATTTT	CASSYVGFSNSNQPQHF
-	-	TRBV5-6	TRBJ1-5	TGTGCCAGCAGCGGGGGCCTTAGCAATCAGCCCCAGCATTTT	CASSGGLSNQPQHF
-	-	TRBV19	TRBJ1-1	TGTGCCAGAACCCCCACAGGAGCCACTGAAGCTTTCTTT	CARTPTGATEAFF
-	-	TRBV14	TRBJ2-7	TGTGCCAGCAGCCTTTGGGGGGGCAGCCAAAGCTCCTACGAGCAGTACTTC	CASSLWGGSQSSYEQYF
-	-	TRBV6-6	TRBJ1-5	TGTGCCAGCAGTTACCCGACCCGCGGACAGCCCCAGCATTTT	CASSYPTRGQPQHF
-	-	TRBV7-8	TRBJ2-1	TGTGCCAGCAGCTCTACCGGGACTCCACCTGGAACCTACAATGAGCAGTTCTTC	CASSSTGTPPGTYNEQFF
TRBD1	-	TRBV7-9	TRBJ1-1	TGTGCCAGCAGCTGGACAGGGGACACTGAAGCTTTCTTT	CASSWTGDTEAFF
-	-	TRBV5-6	TRBJ1-5	TGTGCCAGCAGCTTGGGGGAGCATCAGCCCCAGCATTTT	CASSLGEHQPQHF
-	-	TRBV5-1	TRBJ1-6	TGCGCCAGCAGCTCCTCGGCACAGGCGAGCTCCTATAATTCACCCCTCCACTTT	CASSSSAQASSYNSPLHF
TRBD1	-	TRBV28	TRBJ2-7	TGTGCCATCCAAACTCAGGGGGAGTACATCTACGAGCAGTACTTC	CAIQTQGEYIYEQYF
TRBD1	-	TRBV19	TRBJ1-1	TGTGCCAGTCACAACAGGGGGCGAACCATGAACACTGAAGCTTTCTTT	CASHNRGRTMNTEAFF
TRBD2	once	TRBV10-2	TRBJ2-2	TGCGCCAGCAGTGGGGGTCTCCTCGGGGGGGCTCCCGGGGAGCTGTTTTTT	CASSGGLLGGAPGELFF
TRBD2	-	TRBV5-1	TRBJ2-1	TGCGCCAGCAGCTTGGGGAGCGGGGGGGCCTTTGAGCAGTTCTTC	CASSLGSGGAFEQFF
-	-	TRBV6-5	TRBJ2-5	TGTGCCAGCAGTTATCTAGGAGCCCAAGAGACCCAGTACTTC	CASSYLGAQETQYF
-	once	TRBV19	TRBJ2-6	TGTGCCAGTAGCCCCCGCGGGGCGTCTGGGGCCAACGTCCTGACTTTC	CASSPRGASGANVLTF